This section outlines one TCR beta chain sequence together with its context. This entry belongs to a study of blood T cell repertoires in COVID-19. Trimming took off 3 bases at V and 8 bases at J, with 17 bases between the two ends. Per germline, CDR1 SGHAT and CDR2 FQNNGV. This CDR3 is built from 15 residues. Repertoires were generated with immunoSEQ multiplex PCR, while TCRdb's copy carries only in-frame clones and drops some. Of 230,000 or so clones in the sample, 90% were seen once. The rearrangement joins TRBV11-2 to TRBJ2-4, with D possibly TRBD2 on 5 matching bases. The sequenced material came from peripheral blood. This sequence originates from a woman aged 60-70 years with COVID-19, enrolled during active disease. The CDR3 here is CASSFRPNPGDIQYF. CDR3 coding DNA: TGTGCCAGCAGCTTTCGTCCAAATCCCGGGGACATTCAGTACTTC.